This TCR beta chain was sequenced in a study of Tregs in tolerant kidney transplant recipients. General study points: Biological reproducibility was not directly addressed, but technical replication error appeared minimal. Some patients' samples used different primers over time, so nucleotide sequences weren't comparable.

Some clones are missing from TCRdb's copy, which holds only in-frame ones; the method was immunoSEQ multiplex PCR. The data show 90,000 or so clones, 93% seen once. Recipients received nonmyeloablative bone marrow transplants from related graft donors, with transient mixed chimerism. Unstimulated regulatory T cells (CD4+CD25+CD127-), CD4+CD25- non-regulatory cells, CD4 and CD8 cells were FACS-sorted from thawed PBMCs. Trimming left V 5 bases short and J 5 bases short, with 8 bases between. Per the germline V gene, CDR1 is GTSNPN and CDR2 is SVGIG (reference sequence). This CDR3 spans 11 amino acids. Points on this clone: Its target is not known.

The sample here was CD4+ T cells from blood (PBMCs), taken 12 months after the transplant. The source is a human patient who received a combined kidney and bone marrow transplant. Some T cells may be graft donor cells. The rearrangement uses TRBV30 and TRBJ2-3; D unresolved. In DNA, the CDR3 is TGTGCCTGGGCCCGAGGAGATACGCAGTATTTT. It yields the protein CAWARGDTQYF.